The clone carrying this TCR beta chain was detected once. This sample is drawn from a study of control samples from healthy donors and cancer patients. Here immunoSEQ multiplex PCR was the method, and the copy in TCRdb shows in-frame clones only, minus some. The sample contains fewer than 90,000 clones, approximately 91% of which appear only once. V dropped 8 bases and J dropped 3 bases, with 20 bases sitting between them. Looked up from germline, CDR1 is SNHLY and CDR2 is FYNNEI. CDR3 length equals 15 residues. The V gene is TRBV2, the J gene TRBJ2-7; a weak D match, TRBD2 (5 bases). This receptor was identified in a woman between 45 and 65 years old in good health. The sample consisted of blood. The CDR3 region has the DNA TGTGCCAGCTTGGGCTACGGGGTCTCTGACTACGAGCAGTACTTC. The encoded protein is CASLGYGVSDYEQYF.